Included here is one T cell receptor beta chain sequence, with context. Its target is unknown. V dropped 5 bases and J dropped 8 bases, with 15 bases sitting between them. Germline assignment: CDR1 MNHEY and CDR2 SMNVEV (reference sequence). CDR3 length: 13 residues. This entry belongs to a study of T cell responses to AZD1222 COVID-19 vaccine. Findings and limits, study-wide: In all cases, repertoires were sampled only after the peak T cell response. A rise in Spike-specific TCR breadth and depth followed two AZD1222 doses.

Clones were sequenced by immunoSEQ multiplex PCR, and TCRdb holds only the in-frame ones, with some missing. The sample has approximately 77,000 clones; approximately 85% are singletons. The gene calls are TRBV27 and TRBJ1-2; unclear D gene. This TCR derives from an adult who received the AZD1222 COVID-19 vaccine. Material: peripheral blood, obtained 28 days after the second AZD1222 dose. The CDR3 sequence: CASSPGPWIGYTF. Here the CDR3 DNA reads TGTGCCAGCAGTCCAGGTCCTTGGATCGGCTACACCTTC.